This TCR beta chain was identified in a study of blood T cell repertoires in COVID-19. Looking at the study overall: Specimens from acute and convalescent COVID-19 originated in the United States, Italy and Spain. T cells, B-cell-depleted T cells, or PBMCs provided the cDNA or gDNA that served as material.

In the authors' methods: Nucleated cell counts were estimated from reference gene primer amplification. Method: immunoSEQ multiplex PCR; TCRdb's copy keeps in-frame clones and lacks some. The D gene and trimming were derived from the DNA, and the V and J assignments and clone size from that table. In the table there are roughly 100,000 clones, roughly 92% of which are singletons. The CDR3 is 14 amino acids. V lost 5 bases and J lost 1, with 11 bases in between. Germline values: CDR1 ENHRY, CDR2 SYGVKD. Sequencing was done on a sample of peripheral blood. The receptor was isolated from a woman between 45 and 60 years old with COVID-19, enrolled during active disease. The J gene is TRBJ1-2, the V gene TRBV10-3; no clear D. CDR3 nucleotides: TGTGCCATCAGTACGGTCAACGTTAACTATGGCTACACCTTC. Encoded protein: CAISTVNVNYGYTF.